What follows are 31 T cell receptor beta chains derived from one specimen sequenced in a study of patients and donors after allogeneic stem cell transplantation. TCRdb passed the RT-PCR reads through MiXCR, listing each CDR3 protein once. Of about a million distinct CDR3 sequences in the sample, around 17% were seen once. The sample comprised blood, either unsorted or a sorted T cell fraction (not recorded which). The receptors come from a human donor who was either an allogeneic HSCT recipient or a stem cell or donor lymphocyte infusion donor (not recorded which). It is not recorded whose cells these are; they may come from a transplant donor.

This clonotype was seen only a few times. This chain uses TRBV4-3 with TRBJ2-1; D uncertain. V was clipped by 3 bases and J by 5 bases, with 11 bases between them. CDR3 length equals 14 residues. The germline V gene encodes CDR1 LGHNA and CDR2 YSLEER. Here the CDR3 reads CASSQGAFDNEQFF. CDR3 DNA sequence: TGCGCCAGCAGCCAGGGTGCCTTCGACAATGAGCAGTTCTTC.

This rearrangement joins TRBV10-3 to TRBJ2-2, with 7 positions matching TRBD1. The V and J ends lost 5 bases and 6 bases, in that order; junction bases with no gene match: 18. Germline loops: CDR1 ENHRY, CDR2 SYGVKD. The CDR3 extends over 18 amino acids. CDR3 amino acids: CAISSSRRQGSIPGELFF. Here the CDR3 DNA reads TGTGCCATCAGTTCTTCCCGACGACAGGGATCAATCCCCGGGGAGCTGTTTTTT.

There are a few counts of this clonotype. The J gene is TRBJ1-1, the V gene TRBV6-5; D is uncertain. This CDR3 is built from 15 residues. Germline lookup yields CDR1 MNHEY and CDR2 SVGAGI. V lost 0 bases and J lost 0, with 8 bases in between. The CDR3 sequence: CASSYSKALNTEAFF. In DNA, the CDR3 is TGTGCCAGCAGTTACTCGAAAGCTCTGAACACTGAAGCTTTCTTT.

This clonotype was picked up many times. The rearrangement uses TRBV5-6 and TRBJ2-7, with TRBD1 matching over 7 bases. Unmatched junction bases numbered 6, after V lost 2 bases and J lost 1 base. There are 15 residues in the CDR3. Germline values: CDR1 SGHDT, CDR2 YYEEEE. The DNA for the CDR3 is TGTGCCAGCAGCTTCCTGGGGACAGCATCCTACGAGCAGTACTTC. This codes for CASSFLGTASYEQYF. Supplemented by reference TRBV5-6 and TRBJ2-7, the full variable domain reads DAGVTQSPTHLIKTRGQQVTLRCSPKSGHDTVSWYQQALGQGPQFIFQYYEEEERQRGNFPDRFSGHQFPNYSSELNVNALLLGDSALYLCASSFLGTASYEQYFGPGTRLTVT.

This clonotype has more than one count but fewer than ten. This sequence joins TRBV9 and TRBJ2-1, with 13 positions matching TRBD2. Losses at the gene ends were 3 bases for V and 3 bases for J; bases not matched to a gene: 12. Germline CDR1 is SGDLS and CDR2 is YYNGEE. CDR3 length: 19 amino acids. This CDR3 is CASSGPGTSGTYLYNEQFF. CDR3 sequence (DNA): TGTGCCAGCAGCGGGCCGGGGACTAGCGGGACCTACCTCTACAATGAGCAGTTCTTC.

V is TRBV4-3 and J is TRBJ1-3, with TRBD1 matching over 7 bases. V lost 0 bases and J lost 5; bases outside the gene matches: 7. The CDR3 extends over 16 amino acids. The germline V gene has CDR1 LGHNA and CDR2 YSLEER. The CDR3 is CASSQDLGGGRNTIYF. The CDR3 DNA reads TGCGCCAGCAGCCAAGATTTAGGGGGCGGTAGAAACACCATATATTTT.

The V gene is TRBV13, the J gene TRBJ1-1; D gene ambiguous. The CDR3 loop spans 14 amino acids. Trimming stripped 5 bases from V and 1 base from J, with 11 bases between. CDR1 and CDR2 from the germline V gene are PRHDT and FYEKMQ (reference sequence). DNA of the CDR3: TGTGCCAGCAGCCAACTGCGGGGGAACACTGAAGCTTTCTTT. Its translation is CASSQLRGNTEAFF.

The chain combines TRBV5-1 with TRBJ2-5; maybe TRBD2 (5 bases). The CDR3 has 15 residues. V was clipped by 4 bases and J by 5 bases, with 18 bases between them. Germline CDR1 is SGHRS and CDR2 is YFSETQ. Here the CDR3 DNA reads TGCGCCAGCAGCCTCGTTCCGGCTAGAGGGGAGACCCAGTACTTC. The encoded protein is CASSLVPARGETQYF.

V usage is TRBV21-1 and J usage is TRBJ1-1; TRBD1, the D gene given by the table, was not confirmed from the DNA. TRBV21-1 corresponds to a pseudogene. CDR3 length: 14 residues. The chain's CDR3 is CASSVQTGRSEAFF. CDR3 nucleotides: TGTGCCAGCAGCGTACAGACAGGGCGAAGTGAAGCTTTCTTT.

The rearrangement joins TRBV7-9 to TRBJ2-7; 8 bases map to TRBD1. Trimming cost V 5 bases and J 0 bases; bases outside gene matches: 3. The length of the CDR3 is 14 residues. Germline loops: CDR1 SEHNR, CDR2 FQNEAQ (reference sequence). The CDR3: CASSPDRASYEQYF. In DNA form, the CDR3 reads TGTGCCAGCAGCCCGGACAGGGCCTCCTACGAGCAGTACTTC.

This clonotype was observed a few times. The chain couples TRBV29-1 to TRBJ2-7; the D is unclear. CDR1 and CDR2 (germline): SQVTM, ANQGSEA. The CDR3 extends over 14 amino acids. Trimming stripped 2 bases from V and 5 bases from J, with 16 bases between. In nucleotides, the CDR3 is TGCAGCGTTGAATTACAGATCGGTGTCGACGAGCAGTACTTC. Amino acid sequence: CSVELQIGVDEQYF.

The genes are TRBV7-2 and TRBJ2-3, with D perhaps TRBD2 (5 bases). The length of the CDR3 is 12 residues. The germline V gene has CDR1 SGHTA and CDR2 FQGNSA. The V end lost 5 bases, the J end lost 8 bases, and 11 bases lay between the germline ends. This chain's CDR3 is CASSPGMGTQYF. In DNA form, the CDR3 reads TGTGCCAGCAGCCCCGGGATGGGTACGCAGTATTTT.

The V and J genes are TRBV15 and TRBJ1-1; D is unclear. V was shortened by 3 bases and J by 4 bases, with 18 bases between the two germline ends. Germline V CDR1 and CDR2: LNHNV, YYDKDF (reference sequence). The CDR3 has 16 amino acids. For the CDR3, the DNA is TGTGCCACCAGCAGGGAGAATGTGAGGTTTGGCACTGAAGCTTTCTTT. Amino acids: CATSRENVRFGTEAFF. Full variable domain (rest looked up from reference TRBV15 and TRBJ1-1): DAMVIQNPRYQVTQFGKPVTLSCSQTLNHNVMYWYQQKSSQAPKLLFHYYDKDFNNEADTPDNFQSRRPNTSFCFLDIRSPGLGDTAMYLCATSRENVRFGTEAFFGQGTRLTVV.

The chain uses TRBV27 and TRBJ1-2; tentatively, D is TRBD1 (6 bases). There are 13 residues in the CDR3. Per germline, CDR1 MNHEY and CDR2 SMNVEV (reference sequence). V was shortened by 5 bases and J by 7 bases, with 14 bases between the two germline ends. The CDR3 reads CASSPSDSRGYTF. DNA of the CDR3: TGTGCCAGCAGTCCCTCGGACAGTCGTGGCTACACCTTC.

The table lists this clonotype with a few counts. This rearrangement joins TRBV7-9 to TRBJ2-7; TRBD1 matches at 9 bases. This CDR3 spans 15 amino acids. V was pared by 5 bases and J by 7 bases, with 12 bases of the junction left unmatched. Germline V CDR1 and CDR2: SEHNR, FQNEAQ (reference sequence). The CDR3 nucleotides are TGTGCCAGCAGCGTACTGGGGGACAGGGAGGGGGAGCAGTACTTC. It encodes CASSVLGDREGEQYF.

V and J are TRBV6-1 and TRBJ2-3; possible D gene TRBD2, 7 bases. The CDR3 totals 16 residues. Trimming removed 5 bases from V and 2 bases from J, with 17 bases in between. CDR1 is MNHNS, CDR2 SASEGT, per germline. Here the CDR3 DNA reads TGTGCCAGCAGTCTCGAAAAGGGGGGGGACACAGATACGCAGTATTTT. Its translation: CASSLEKGGDTDTQYF.

The rearrangement links TRBV7-9 to TRBJ1-5, with TRBD1 identical over 9 bases. Germline trimming cut 1 base from V and 5 bases from J; bases unmatched to any gene: 3. The CDR3 covers 15 residues. CDR1 is SEHNR, CDR2 FQNEAQ, per germline (reference sequence). The CDR3 here is CASSLGGQGHQPQHF. CDR3 DNA sequence: TGTGCCAGCAGCTTAGGGGGACAGGGCCATCAGCCCCAGCATTTT. Looking up the rest from reference TRBV7-9 and TRBJ1-5 gives the full variable domain: DTGVSQNPRHKITKRGQNVTFRCDPISEHNRLYWYRQTLGQGPEFLTYFQNEAQLEKSRLLSDRFSAERPKGSFSTLEIQRTEQGDSAMYLCASSLGGQGHQPQHFGDGTRLSIL.

This chain links TRBV11-3 with TRBJ2-3; TRBD1 agrees at 11 bases. The V segment lost 4 bases and the J segment 7 bases; nucleotides outside the gene matches: 13. Per germline, CDR1 SGHNT and CDR2 YENEEA. The CDR3 length is 17 residues. Written as DNA, the CDR3 is TGTGCCAGCAGCTCGACTGAAGGACAGGGGGCTAGGAATACGCAGTATTTT. Protein product: CASSSTEGQGARNTQYF.

J is TRBJ2-7 and V is TRBV12-2; the D call of TRBD2 is as the table states it, not checked on the DNA. TRBV12-2 is listed as a pseudogene. This CDR3 comprises 16 residues. CDR3 residues: CASRLGGPSGTYEQYF. The CDR3 nucleotides are TGTGCAAGTCGCTTGGGGGGACCTAGCGGAACCTACGAGCAGTACTTC.

This clonotype was detected a few times. The chain has TRBV5-1 and TRBJ2-7; 8 nucleotides match TRBD1. V shed 2 bases, J shed 2 bases, and the junction held 6 bases outside the gene matches. Germline V gene data show CDR1 as SGHRS and CDR2 as YFSETQ. There are 15 residues in the CDR3. This CDR3 reads CASSFVETGAYEQYF. In nucleotides, the CDR3 is TGCGCCAGCAGCTTCGTAGAGACAGGGGCCTACGAGCAGTACTTC. Full variable domain (remainder filled in from reference TRBV5-1 and TRBJ2-7): KAGVTQTPRYLIKTRGQQVTLSCSPISGHRSVSWYQQTPGQGLQFLFEYFSETQRNKGNFPGRFSGRQFSNSRSEMNVSTLELGDSALYLCASSFVETGAYEQYFGPGTRLTVT.

This sequence joins TRBV6-5 and TRBJ1-1, with D unresolved. Trimming took off 0 bases at V and 4 bases at J, with 9 bases between the two ends. CDR3 length equals 14 residues. The germline CDR1 and CDR2 sequences are MNHEY and SVGAGI. The CDR3 protein is CASSYSGPGTEAFF. DNA for the CDR3: TGTGCCAGCAGTTACTCCGGCCCGGGCACTGAAGCTTTCTTT.

The chain combines TRBV11-1 with TRBJ2-1; tentatively, D is TRBD1 or TRBD2 (8 bases each). The CDR3 runs 22 residues. Trimming left V 1 base short and J 2 bases short, with 30 bases between. Germline V CDR1 and CDR2: SGHAT, FQDESV (reference sequence). This CDR3 is CASSLGTGYKPGLVRPYNEQFF. CDR3 DNA: TGTGCCAGCAGCTTAGGGACAGGGTATAAACCGGGACTAGTGAGGCCCTACAATGAGCAGTTCTTC.

This clonotype appeared many times. The chain links TRBV20-1 to TRBJ1-5; 9 positions match TRBD1. Germline CDR1 reads DFQATT; CDR2 reads SNEGSKA (reference sequence). The CDR3 contains 11 residues. V shed 3 bases, J shed 14 bases, and the junction held 5 bases outside the gene matches. In DNA form, the CDR3 reads TGCAGTGCTAGGATACGGGACAGGGAGCATTTT. Translated: CSARIRDREHF.

The table lists this clonotype with many counts. V gene TRBV25-1 combines with J gene TRBJ2-7; 8 nucleotides line up with TRBD2. V lost 4 bases, J lost 0 bases, and 2 bases stayed unmatched. Germline V CDR1 and CDR2: MGHDK, SYGVNS. This CDR3 region has 14 residues. CDR3 region: CASSVGTSSYEQYF. CDR3 nucleotide sequence: TGTGCCAGCAGTGTGGGGACTAGCTCCTACGAGCAGTACTTC.

This chain joins TRBV6-1 and TRBJ2-3, with 7 bases identical to TRBD1. Germline V gives CDR1 MNHNS, CDR2 SASEGT. The CDR3 extends over 16 amino acids. V shed 6 bases, J shed 2 bases, and the junction held 11 bases outside the gene matches. CDR3 amino acids: CASRIYSTGSTDTQYF. For the CDR3, the DNA is TGTGCCAGCAGAATCTACTCGACAGGGTCCACAGATACGCAGTATTTT.

This clonotype was detected many times. The chain links TRBV6-1 to TRBJ1-5, with D unresolved. This CDR3 has 15 amino acids. V shed 5 bases and J shed 0 bases, with 11 bases lying between them. Germline V gene data show CDR1 as MNHNS and CDR2 as SASEGT. The CDR3 DNA is TGTGCCAGCAGTCAAGGGCGATCTAGCAATCAGCCCCAGCATTTT. It specifies CASSQGRSSNQPQHF.

The rearrangement uses TRBV11-2 and TRBJ1-3; tentative D call: TRBD1 (5 bases). CDR1 is SGHAT, CDR2 FQNNGV, per germline. The V end was cut by 3 bases, the J end by 2 bases, with 11 bases between. The CDR3 length is 15 residues. The CDR3, as DNA: TGTGCCAGCAGCTTGGGAGGGGCCCCTGGAAACACCATATATTTT. It codes for CASSLGGAPGNTIYF.

This clonotype was seen ten or more times. The V and J genes are TRBV6-1 and TRBJ1-1, with D unresolved. Germline values: CDR1 MNHNS, CDR2 SASEGT. The V gene lost 1 base and the J gene lost 1 base, with 7 bases spanning the gap. The length of the CDR3 is 14 residues. CDR3 in amino acids: CASSEGTGNTEAFF. The CDR3 DNA follows: TGTGCCAGCAGTGAAGGGACGGGGAACACTGAAGCTTTCTTT.

This clonotype was recorded many times. The V and J genes are TRBV12-3 or TRBV12-4 and TRBJ2-2; D is perhaps TRBD1 (6 bases). The germline V and J ends were trimmed by 6 bases and 4 bases, with 21 bases remaining between them. This CDR3 is built from 17 residues. The CDR3 loop is CASSPDGPGAGTGELFF. The CDR3 nucleotides read TGTGCCAGCAGCCCCGATGGACCAGGGGCGGGCACCGGGGAGCTGTTTTTT.

This clonotype has only a few counts. The chain couples TRBV12-3 or TRBV12-4 to TRBJ1-4; TRBD1 matches 10 bases. The CDR3 has 15 amino acids. Trimming took 5 bases from V and 11 from J; bases not matched to a gene: 11. The CDR3 is CASSNGKDRGRKLFF. Here the CDR3 DNA reads TGTGCCAGCAGTAATGGGAAAGACAGGGGGCGCAAACTGTTTTTT.

This clonotype occurred a few times. The V call is TRBV20-1, the J call TRBJ1-1; tentatively, D is TRBD1 (6 bases). Per germline, CDR1 DFQATT and CDR2 SNEGSKA (reference sequence). The CDR3 sequence is 14 residues long. V was pared by 6 bases and J by 0 bases, with 14 bases between. As DNA, the CDR3 is TGCAGTGCGCCAGGGACACCCTTGAACACTGAAGCTTTCTTT. This translates into CSAPGTPLNTEAFF.